The rows below give T cell receptor beta chains drawn from one sample of a study of blood T cells in healthy people across ages. TCRdb re-called the 5' RACE reads with MiXCR, one entry per CDR3 protein. The profile covers 650,000 to 950,000 distinct CDR3 sequences, with 44% appearing a single time and around 21% taken by the ten largest. Sample: blood. The receptors were sampled from a man aged 60-69 years in good health. CDR3s include the opening cysteine and the closing phenylalanine or tryptophan. A D gene is named only where the DNA matches it firmly. Some rows mark clone size as missing; the rest say once, few, many or name a class of expanded clone.

j_call | clone_size | v_call | d_call | cdr3_aa | cdr3_nt
TRBJ2-7 | - | TRBV4-3 | TRBD1 | CASSQERDRLYEQYF | TGCGCCAGCAGCCAAGAGCGGGACAGGCTCTACGAGCAGTACTTC
TRBJ2-7 | - | TRBV10-3 | TRBD2 | CAISSGGMDEQYF | TGTGCTATCTCGAGCGGGGGGATGGACGAGCAGTACTTC
TRBJ2-6 | - | TRBV7-8 | - | CASSLIGLGVSGANVLTF | TGTGCCAGCAGCTTAATCGGGTTAGGAGTCTCCGGGGCCAACGTCCTGACTTTC
TRBJ1-5 | - | TRBV12-3/TRBV12-4 | - | CASSFAGVGQPQHF | TGTGCCAGCAGTTTTGCAGGGGTTGGTCAGCCCCAGCATTTT
TRBJ1-1 | - | TRBV28 | - | CASEGGTEAFF | TGTGCCAGCGAGGGGGGCACTGAAGCTTTCTTT
TRBJ1-1 | few | TRBV20-1 | TRBD1 | CSARSDRTSAEAFF | TGCAGTGCTAGATCGGACAGGACGAGCGCTGAAGCTTTCTTT
TRBJ1-5 | - | TRBV7-2 | - | CASNSGGHDQPQHF | TGTGCCAGCAACTCCGGGGGGCACGACCAGCCCCAGCATTTT
TRBJ2-7 | - | TRBV6-2/TRBV6-3 | TRBD1 | CASSLAQQISGTGTLYEQYF | TGTGCCAGCAGTCTAGCCCAGCAAATCTCCGGGACAGGGACCCTCTACGAGCAGTACTTC
TRBJ2-7 | few | TRBV10-3 | TRBD1 | CAISRTGGPYEQYF | TGTGCCATCAGCCGGACAGGGGGCCCCTACGAGCAGTACTTC
TRBJ1-1 | - | TRBV3-1 | - | CASSLNWGTEAFF | TGTGCCAGCAGCCTTAACTGGGGCACTGAAGCTTTCTTT
TRBJ1-1 | once | TRBV4-1 | - | CANSKPGVSEAFF | TGCGCCAACAGCAAACCAGGGGTCTCTGAAGCTTTCTTT
TRBJ2-7 | - | TRBV30 | TRBD1 | CAWSEQGLSEQYF | TGTGCCTGGAGTGAACAGGGGCTTAGCGAGCAGTACTTC
TRBJ1-4 | - | TRBV28 | TRBD1 | CASSPFGTGDEKLFF | TGTGCCAGCAGTCCCTTCGGGACAGGGGATGAAAAACTGTTTTTT
TRBJ2-5 | - | TRBV20-1 | - | CSARDGGTETQYF | TGCAGTGCTAGGGACGGGGGCACGGAGACCCAGTACTTC
TRBJ2-7 | once | TRBV6-5 | - | CASSRQLLGEQYF | TGTGCCAGCAGTCGACAGCTGCTTGGCGAGCAGTACTTC
TRBJ2-5 | - | TRBV20-1 | TRBD2 | CSAAYLAEETQYF | TGCAGTGCTGCGTATCTAGCGGAAGAGACCCAGTACTTC
TRBJ1-1 | few | TRBV20-1 | - | CSARGALLAFF | TGCAGTGCTAGAGGGGCACTGTTAGCTTTCTTT
TRBJ2-7 | - | TRBV12-3/TRBV12-4 | TRBD2 | CASSFGLAGYEQYF | TGTGCCAGCAGTTTCGGCCTAGCGGGCTACGAGCAGTACTTC
TRBJ1-2 | - | TRBV20-1 | - | CSATTTGRQGYTF | TGCAGTGCTACCACGACAGGACGGCAGGGCTACACCTTC
TRBJ2-1 | few | TRBV4-3 | TRBD2 | CASSRKAGGLVNEQFF | TGCGCCAGCAGCCGAAAAGCGGGGGGGCTTGTGAATGAGCAGTTCTTC
TRBJ2-7 | few | TRBV6-1 | - | CASSGRYSYEQYF | TGTGCCAGCAGTGGGCGGTACTCCTACGAGCAGTACTTC
TRBJ1-5 | - | TRBV6-2/TRBV6-3 | - | CASTLEGRQPQHF | TGTGCCAGCACCCTTGAGGGTAGGCAGCCCCAGCATTTT
TRBJ1-1 | - | TRBV6-2/TRBV6-3 | - | CASIKQGRGEAFF | TGTGCCAGCATCAAACAGGGACGGGGTGAAGCTTTCTTT
TRBJ2-7 | few | TRBV5-5 | - | CASSGSTAYEQYF | TGTGCCAGCAGCGGGTCGACCGCCTACGAGCAGTACTTC
TRBJ2-5 | few | TRBV5-6 | TRBD2 | CASSLALAGAIQETQYF | TGTGCCAGCAGCTTGGCCCTAGCGGGGGCCATACAAGAGACCCAGTACTTC
TRBJ2-2 | few | TRBV7-2 | - | CASSVVGAGELFF | TGTGCCAGCAGCGTAGTAGGGGCCGGGGAGCTGTTTTTT
TRBJ2-3 | few | TRBV4-3 | TRBD2 | CASSQDLPGGDSTDTQYF | TGCGCCAGCAGCCAAGATCTACCGGGAGGTGATAGCACAGATACGCAGTATTTT